A selection of T cell receptor beta chains follows, all from one sample in a study of CD8+ T cells in alopecia areata. TCRdb's copy holds only in-frame clones and misses some; the assay was immunoSEQ multiplex PCR. The profile shows about 220,000 clones, under 60% of them singletons. The specimen was CD4+ T cells sorted from blood, collected at week 4, from a patient treated with tofacitinib. The source is a human donor with alopecia areata. The CDR3 runs from the conserved cysteine through the conserved F or W. D genes are given only for firm matches. Clone size is stated in some rows and not others, as once, few, many or a class when expanded.

j_call | d_call | cdr3_length | v_call | clone_size | cdr3_nt | cdr3_aa
TRBJ2-4 | TRBD1 | 18 | TRBV2 | NA | TGTGCCAGCAGTGTAGACAGGACAGGGAGTTCGAGAACGGACATTCAGTACTTC | CASSVDRTGSSRTDIQYF
TRBJ1-6 | TRBD1 | 14 | TRBV4-3 | once | TGCGCCAGCAGCCAGCAACAGGGGAATTTACCCCTCCACTTT | CASSQQQGNLPLHF
TRBJ1-6 | NA | 16 | TRBV19 | NA | TGTGCCAGTAGCGCGGGACACAAGAGATATAATTCACCCCTCCACTTT | CASSAGHKRYNSPLHF
TRBJ1-6 | NA | 15 | TRBV27 | NA | TGTGCCAGCAGTTTATCGAGCTCCTATAATTCACCCCTCCACTTT | CASSLSSSYNSPLHF
TRBJ2-3 | TRBD1 | 15 | TRBV7-7 | once | TGTGCCAGCGTTCACGGACAGGGTGAGACAGATACGCAGTATTTT | CASVHGQGETDTQYF
TRBJ1-1 | NA | 13 | TRBV29-1 | NA | TGCAGCGTTGGCGTGAAACCGGACACTGAAGCTTTCTTT | CSVGVKPDTEAFF
TRBJ2-5 | NA | 16 | TRBV7-2 | NA | TGTGCCAGCAGCTTAAAGACGGGGGCTGTCTCGGAGACCCAGTACTTC | CASSLKTGAVSETQYF
TRBJ1-4 | NA | 11 | TRBV5-1 | NA | TGCGCCAGCAGCTTGGAGGAAAAACTGTTTTTT | CASSLEEKLFF
TRBJ2-1 | NA | 14 | TRBV5-6 | few | TGTGCCAGCAGCTTAGACTCAACCTACAATGAGCAGTTCTTC | CASSLDSTYNEQFF
TRBJ1-2 | NA | 13 | TRBV4-1 | few | TGCGCCAGCGCTATGGGGGGTGGTAGTGGCTACACCTTC | CASAMGGGSGYTF
TRBJ1-4 | NA | 14 | TRBV30 | NA | TGTGCCTGGAGGTCGGCGACAGTGGGTGAAAAACTGTTTTTT | CAWRSATVGEKLFF
TRBJ1-1 | NA | 14 | TRBV14 | few | TGTGCCAGCAGCCCTATGACAGTTTCTGGGGAAGCTTTCTTT | CASSPMTVSGEAFF
TRBJ2-1 | NA | 14 | TRBV30 | few | TGTGCCTGGAGACTACCAGGTTCCCTCAATGAGCAGTTCTTC | CAWRLPGSLNEQFF
TRBJ1-2 | NA | 14 | TRBV5-6 | few | TGTGCCAGCAGCTTAGGACACTCGTGGGATGGCTACACCTTC | CASSLGHSWDGYTF
TRBJ1-2 | NA | 13 | TRBV19 | NA | TGTGCCAGTAGTCCTGACACCTACTATGGCTACACCTTC | CASSPDTYYGYTF
TRBJ1-4 | TRBD1 | 14 | TRBV5-8 | few | TGTGCCAGCAGCTTGGCCACAGGGGGGACAGAACTGTTTTTT | CASSLATGGTELFF
TRBJ2-7 | NA | 15 | TRBV15 | NA | TGTGCCACCAGCAGAGATGTCAGCCCCTCCTACGAGCAGTACTTC | CATSRDVSPSYEQYF
TRBJ1-2 | TRBD1 | 12 | TRBV29-1 | few | TGCAGCGTTGATAGAGGGGGCGATGGCTACACCTTC | CSVDRGGDGYTF
TRBJ2-7 | TRBD2 | 14 | TRBV7-2 | many | TGTGCCAGCAGCCCGAACTTGGGAGGGATCGAGCAGTACTTC | CASSPNLGGIEQYF